This is a list of T cell receptor beta chains from one sample in a study of Japanese encephalitis immunity and Zika vaccine responses. TCRdb ran MiXCR on the 5' RACE reads and lists one entry per CDR3 protein. The table includes approximately 150 distinct CDR3 sequences, around an eighth detected once. The starting material was antigen-activated CD4+ T cells from blood, cultured, obtained during a Zika inactivated vaccine study. These receptors came from an adult man who received an inactivated Zika virus vaccine. Each CDR3 is given with its conserved first and last residue. A D gene is named only where the DNA matches it firmly. Rows may omit the clone size; those that give it use once, few, many or a size class.

D gene: TRBD1; J gene: TRBJ2-3; clone size: medium-sized; V gene: TRBV5-1; CDR3 protein: CASSTQKGQTTDTQYF; CDR3 DNA: TGCGCCAGCAGCACACAGAAGGGACAGACCACAGATACGCAGTATTTT
D gene: .; J gene: TRBJ1-2; clone size: large; V gene: TRBV27; CDR3 protein: CASSPPTGGYTF; CDR3 DNA: TGTGCCAGCAGTCCCCCAACGGGGGGCTACACCTTC
D gene: .; J gene: TRBJ1-2; clone size: large; V gene: TRBV4-3; CDR3 protein: CASSQEEANYGYTF; CDR3 DNA: TGCGCCAGCAGCCAAGAGGAAGCTAACTATGGCTACACCTTC
D gene: TRBD1; J gene: TRBJ1-6; clone size: large; V gene: TRBV18; CDR3 protein: CASSPGDRVSSYNSPLHF; CDR3 DNA: TGTGCCAGCTCACCAGGGGACAGGGTCAGCTCCTATAATTCACCCCTCCACTTT
D gene: .; J gene: TRBJ2-3; clone size: .; V gene: TRBV19; CDR3 protein: CASADSFGDTQYF; CDR3 DNA: TGTGCCAGTGCGGACTCGTTCGGGGATACGCAGTATTTT
D gene: .; J gene: TRBJ2-7; clone size: few; V gene: TRBV14; CDR3 protein: CASSHRDTLEHEQYF; CDR3 DNA: TGTGCCAGCAGCCATCGGGACACCCTTGAACACGAGCAGTACTTC
D gene: TRBD1; J gene: TRBJ1-1; clone size: .; V gene: TRBV20-1; CDR3 protein: CSAKDRGQTEAFF; CDR3 DNA: TGCAGTGCTAAAGACAGGGGGCAAACTGAAGCTTTCTTT
D gene: .; J gene: TRBJ2-7; clone size: large; V gene: TRBV7-2; CDR3 protein: CASSSPVVREQYF; CDR3 DNA: TGTGCCAGCAGCTCCCCCGTCGTAAGAGAGCAGTACTTC
D gene: .; J gene: TRBJ1-4; clone size: medium-sized; V gene: TRBV10-3; CDR3 protein: CAISEGGPSSNEKLFF; CDR3 DNA: TGTGCCATCAGTGAAGGTGGACCGTCTTCTAATGAAAAACTGTTTTTT
D gene: .; J gene: TRBJ2-5; clone size: hyperexpanded; V gene: TRBV11-2; CDR3 protein: CASSSSRAQETQYF; CDR3 DNA: TGTGCCAGCAGCTCAAGCCGGGCCCAAGAGACCCAGTACTTC
D gene: .; J gene: TRBJ1-1; clone size: medium-sized; V gene: TRBV4-3; CDR3 protein: CASSQNSDTEAFF; CDR3 DNA: TGCGCCAGCAGCCAAAACAGTGACACTGAAGCTTTCTTT
D gene: .; J gene: TRBJ2-5; clone size: large; V gene: TRBV12-3/TRBV12-4; CDR3 protein: CASRGAPLGTQYF; CDR3 DNA: TGTGCCAGCAGAGGGGCGCCCCTGGGGACCCAGTACTTC
D gene: .; J gene: TRBJ2-1; clone size: .; V gene: TRBV15; CDR3 protein: CATSRDRGGWQFF; CDR3 DNA: TGTGCCACCAGCAGAGATAGGGGGGGGTGGCAGTTCTTC
D gene: .; J gene: TRBJ1-2; clone size: medium-sized; V gene: TRBV7-9; CDR3 protein: CASSSRLADGFDYGYTF; CDR3 DNA: TGTGCCAGCAGCTCCCGTCTCGCCGATGGCTTTGACTATGGCTACACCTTC
D gene: .; J gene: TRBJ1-2; clone size: medium-sized; V gene: TRBV6-1; CDR3 protein: CASSVKVRSPNYGYTF; CDR3 DNA: TGTGCCAGCAGTGTAAAGGTCAGGTCCCCTAACTATGGCTACACCTTC
D gene: .; J gene: TRBJ2-5; clone size: medium-sized; V gene: TRBV24-1; CDR3 protein: CATSDPGRGQETQYF; CDR3 DNA: TGTGCCACCAGTGATCCCGGACGGGGACAAGAGACCCAGTACTTC
D gene: .; J gene: TRBJ1-1; clone size: large; V gene: TRBV4-3; CDR3 protein: CASSQDLAGAVGTEAFF; CDR3 DNA: TGCGCCAGCAGCCAAGATCTCGCCGGCGCGGTGGGCACTGAAGCTTTCTTT
D gene: TRBD1; J gene: TRBJ2-1; clone size: large; V gene: TRBV12-3/TRBV12-4; CDR3 protein: CASNRQGSNEQFF; CDR3 DNA: TGTGCCAGCAATAGACAGGGGAGTAATGAGCAGTTCTTC
D gene: .; J gene: TRBJ1-6; clone size: large; V gene: TRBV20-1; CDR3 protein: CSARDRRISYNSPLHF; CDR3 DNA: TGCAGTGCTAGAGATCGGAGGATCTCCTATAATTCACCCCTCCACTTT
D gene: .; J gene: TRBJ2-7; clone size: large; V gene: TRBV6-5; CDR3 protein: CASGRDHNSYEQYF; CDR3 DNA: TGTGCCAGCGGCCGGGACCACAACTCCTACGAGCAGTACTTC